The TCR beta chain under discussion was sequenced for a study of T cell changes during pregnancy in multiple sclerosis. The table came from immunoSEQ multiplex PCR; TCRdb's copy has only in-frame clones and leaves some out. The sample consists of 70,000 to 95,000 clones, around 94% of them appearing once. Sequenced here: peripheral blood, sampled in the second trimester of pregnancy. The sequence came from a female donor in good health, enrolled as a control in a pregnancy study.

The CDR3 loop is CASSYGQGRQYEQYF. CDR3 nucleotide sequence: TGTGCCAGCAGTTACGGACAGGGAAGGCAGTACGAGCAGTACTTC. The gene calls are TRBV6-6 and TRBJ2-7; 8 nucleotides match TRBD1. CDR3 length: 15 amino acids. V was pared by 2 bases and J by 4 bases, with 7 bases of the junction left unmatched. CDR1 is MNHNY, CDR2 SVGAGI, per germline (reference sequence).